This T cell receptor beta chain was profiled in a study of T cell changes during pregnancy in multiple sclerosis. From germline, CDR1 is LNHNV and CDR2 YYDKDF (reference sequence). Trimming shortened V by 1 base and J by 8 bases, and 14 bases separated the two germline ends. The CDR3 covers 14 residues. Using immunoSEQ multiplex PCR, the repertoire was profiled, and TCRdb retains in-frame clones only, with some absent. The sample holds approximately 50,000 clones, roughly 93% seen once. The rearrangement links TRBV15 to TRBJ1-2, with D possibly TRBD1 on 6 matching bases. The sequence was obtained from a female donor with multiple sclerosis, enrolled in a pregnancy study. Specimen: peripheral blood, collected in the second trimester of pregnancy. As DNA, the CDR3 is TGTGCCACCAGCAGAGGGGGGCGGGGGCCCGGCTACACCTTC. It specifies CATSRGGRGPGYTF. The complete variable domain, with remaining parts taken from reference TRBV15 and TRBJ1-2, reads DAMVIQNPRYQVTQFGKPVTLSCSQTLNHNVMYWYQQKSSQAPKLLFHYYDKDFNNEADTPDNFQSRRPNTSFCFLDIRSPGLGDTAMYLCATSRGGRGPGYTFGSGTRLTVV.